This paragraph covers one TCR beta chain sequence. Its matching antigen is unknown. Libraries were prepared by immunoSEQ multiplex PCR; TCRdb keeps only in-frame clonotypes and omits some of them. The table lists roughly 2.5 million clones, more than 80% of them singletons. The CDR3 length is 16 residues. From germline, CDR1 is SGHNT and CDR2 YENEEA. The data originate from a study of shared clonotypes between healthy human individuals. Overall study findings and caveats: Among non-shared clonotypes, generation probabilities were lower than among those shared by all four donors.

Source material: naive CD4+ T cells sorted from blood. Specified subset: CD45RA+ positively selected. The genes are TRBV11-3 and TRBJ2-5; 12 nucleotides align to TRBD2. The DNA end favors TRBJ2-7, so the J call may be wrong. The origin of this receptor is a man aged 18-30 years in good health. This CDR3 is CASSLSGTSGPYEQYF. CDR3 nucleotides: TGTGCCAGCAGCTTGTCCGGGACTAGCGGGCCCTACGAGCAGTACTTC.